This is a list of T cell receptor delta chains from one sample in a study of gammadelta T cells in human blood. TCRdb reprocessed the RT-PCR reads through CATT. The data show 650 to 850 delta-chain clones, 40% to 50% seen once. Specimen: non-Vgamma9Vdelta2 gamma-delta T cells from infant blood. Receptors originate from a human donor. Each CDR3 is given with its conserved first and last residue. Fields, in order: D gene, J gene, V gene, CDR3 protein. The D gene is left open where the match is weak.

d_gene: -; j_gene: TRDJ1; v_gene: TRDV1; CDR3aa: CALGELAFLPGLGDPYTDKLIF
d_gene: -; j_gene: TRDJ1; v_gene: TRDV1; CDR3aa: CALGEAPRLFRRKGYTDKLIF
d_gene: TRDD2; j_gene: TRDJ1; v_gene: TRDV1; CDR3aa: CALGEPGLPPALIF
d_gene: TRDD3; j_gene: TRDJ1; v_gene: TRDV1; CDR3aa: CALGEPYEGDTEEFLGITDKLIF
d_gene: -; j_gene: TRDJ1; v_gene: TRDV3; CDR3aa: CASYPRAPRARETDKLIF
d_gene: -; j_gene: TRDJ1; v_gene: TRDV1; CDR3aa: CALGARSAGLRDTLIF
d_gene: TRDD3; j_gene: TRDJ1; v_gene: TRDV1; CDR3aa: CALGGPGGVPLLGDPWYTDKLIF
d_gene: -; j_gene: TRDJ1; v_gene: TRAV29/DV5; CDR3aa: CAAREPWGPQYTDKLIF
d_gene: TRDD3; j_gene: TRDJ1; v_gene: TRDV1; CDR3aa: CALGRNPHLQYWGIPRGTDKLIF
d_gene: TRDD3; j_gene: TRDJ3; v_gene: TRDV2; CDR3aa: CAGDWGIRRSWDTRQMFF
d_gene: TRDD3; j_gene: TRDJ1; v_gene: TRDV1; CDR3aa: CALGEHRYWGMRGTDKLIF
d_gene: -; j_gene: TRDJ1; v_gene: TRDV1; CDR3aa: CALGKEYGECTDKLIF